The 30 T cell receptor beta chains listed next were all sequenced from one sample in a study of Tregs in tolerant kidney transplant recipients. Assay: immunoSEQ multiplex PCR; the TCRdb copy retains only in-frame clones and omits some. Recorded for this sample: under 55,000 clones. The material was CD4+ T cells from blood, obtained before the transplant. These receptors were collected from a human donor who received a combined kidney and bone marrow transplant.

About this clone: Read coverage stops 3 residues before the CDR3 terminus; the germline J gene supplies the remainder. The chain couples TRBV7-2 to TRBJ1-2, with D possibly TRBD1 on 6 matching bases. V was trimmed by 0 bases and J by 4 bases, leaving 9 bases between them. Germline V lookup: CDR1 SGHTA, CDR2 FQGNSA. The length of the CDR3 is 14 residues. Partial CDR3 DNA: TGTGCCAGCAGCTTAGCAGGGGGGGGCTATGGC. As protein: CASSLAGGGYG. The entire CDR3 sequence reads CASSLAGGGYGYTF.

With regard to this clone: The CDR3 extends 3 residues past the end of the read, so its final part is completed from the germline J gene. The chain recombines TRBV18 with TRBJ2-3; 10 bases fit TRBD2. CDR1 is KGHSH and CDR2 is LQKENI in the germline V gene. V lost 0 bases and J lost 3; bases outside the gene matches: 3. The CDR3 has 16 residues. CDR3: CASSPPSGRTTDTQYF. The part of the CDR3 DNA that was read is TGTGCCAGCTCACCACCTAGCGGGAGGACAACAGATACG.

Worth noting for this clone: Read coverage stops 3 residues before the CDR3 terminus; the germline J gene supplies the remainder. The V gene is TRBV6-2 or TRBV6-3, the J gene TRBJ2-1, with D unclear. The CDR3 is made up of 12 amino acids. The germline V and J ends were trimmed by 3 bases and 7 bases, with 7 bases remaining between them. From germline, CDR1 is MNHEY and CDR2 SVGEGT. Incomplete CDR3 DNA: TGTGCCAGCAGTTATTTCGGTAATGAG. This sequence encodes CASSYFGNE. The whole CDR3 region reads CASSYFGNEQFF.

Remarks on this clone: The CDR3 end is not reached by the read, which stops 3 residues before it; the germline J gene fills it in. The chain combines TRBV6-2 or TRBV6-3 with TRBJ2-3, with a possible D match to TRBD1 (6 bases). Germline CDR1 reads MNHEY; CDR2 reads SVGEGT. The CDR3 extends over 15 amino acids. Trimming left V 6 bases short and J 0 bases short, with 13 bases between. CDR3 bases read: TGTGCCAGCAGCGAGGGACATCTTAGCACAGATACG. Translating gives CASSEGHLSTDT. The complete CDR3 reads CASSEGHLSTDTQYF.

As concerns this clone: The read finishes 3 residues shy of the CDR3 end, and the germline J gene is used to complete it. The rearrangement uses TRBV5-4 and TRBJ1-2, with 8 bases lining up with TRBD1. Losses at the gene ends were 0 bases for V and 4 bases for J; bases not matched to a gene: 8. The germline CDR1 and CDR2 sequences are SGHNT and YYREEE (reference sequence). CDR3 size: 16 residues. The sequenced part of the CDR3 DNA is TGTGCCAGCAGCTTGGCGGGGGGACAGGTGACCTATGGC. Translation: CASSLAGGQVTYG. The CDR3, in full, reads CASSLAGGQVTYGYTF.

Concerning this clone: The read terminates 3 residues before the CDR3 end, so the remaining end is supplied by the germline J gene. The rearrangement links TRBV7-2 to TRBJ1-2; 7 bases are shared with TRBD1. The CDR3 loop spans 15 amino acids. With 4 bases clipped from V and 5 bases from J, the junction kept 10 bases outside the gene matches. The germline CDR1 and CDR2 sequences are SGHTA and FQGNSA. The CDR3 DNA, read in part, is TGTGCCAGCAGCTCTGAACAGGGGATGGCTTATGGC. This encodes CASSSEQGMAYG. The full CDR3 sequence reads CASSSEQGMAYGYTF.

In regard to this clone: From the germline J gene comes the end of the CDR3, since the read stops 3 residues before it. This chain joins TRBV5-1 and TRBJ2-6, with 9 nucleotides matching TRBD1. CDR3 length: 16 amino acids. Trimming at V came to 2 bases and at J to 3 bases, leaving 3 bases not matched to a gene. CDR1 and CDR2 from the germline V gene are SGHRS and YFSETQ. The sequenced CDR3 bases are TGCGCCAGCAGCTTACAGGGGGCGCTTGGGGCCAACGTC. Amino acid sequence: CASSLQGALGANV. The complete CDR3 reads CASSLQGALGANVLTF. Full variable domain (remainder filled in from reference TRBV5-1 and TRBJ2-6): KAGVTQTPRYLIKTRGQQVTLSCSPISGHRSVSWYQQTPGQGLQFLFEYFSETQRNKGNFPGRFSGRQFSNSRSEMNVSTLELGDSALYLCASSLQGALGANVLTFGAGSRLTVL.

On this clone: From the germline J gene comes the end of the CDR3, since the read stops 3 residues before it. The chain links TRBV18 to TRBJ1-3; 7 nucleotides line up with TRBD1. Looked up from germline, CDR1 is KGHSH and CDR2 is LQKENI. J lost 5 bases, V lost 1 base, and 14 bases had no gene match. The CDR3 contains 18 residues. The part of the CDR3 DNA that was read is TGTGCCAGCTCACCACTCCACAGGACAGGCCTTCTTCGAAACACC. Encoded protein: CASSPLHRTGLLRNT. The full CDR3 is CASSPLHRTGLLRNTIYF.

Points on this clone: The read stops 3 residues short of the end of the CDR3; the missing end is completed from the germline J gene. The gene calls are TRBV7-2 and TRBJ2-3, with 10 bases aligning to TRBD2. The CDR3 runs 15 residues. V shed 5 bases and J 3 bases; nucleotides not matched to a gene: 5. The germline V gene has CDR1 SGHTA and CDR2 FQGNSA. The CDR3 bases that were read are TGTGCCAGCAGCACAATTAGCGGGAGGACAGATACG. Its protein is CASSTISGRTDT. The whole CDR3 sequence reads CASSTISGRTDTQYF. The full variable domain, with the rest looked up from reference TRBV7-2 and TRBJ2-3, is GAGVSQSPSNKVTEKGKDVELRCDPISGHTALYWYRQSLGQGLEFLIYFQGNSAPDKSGLPSDRFSAERTGGSVSTLTIQRTQQEDSAVYLCASSTISGRTDTQYFGPGTRLTVL.

Comment on this clone: The missing CDR3 end, 3 residues past where the read stops, is filled in from the germline J gene. V usage is TRBV2 and J usage is TRBJ2-1; D is ambiguous. CDR1 and CDR2 (germline): SNHLY, FYNNEI. V lost 2 bases to trimming and J lost 8 bases, with 10 bases between them. The CDR3 is 13 amino acids. The CDR3 region is CASSETSSDEQFF. Incomplete CDR3 DNA: TGTGCCAGCAGTGAAACCTCATCAGATGAG.

About this clone: The DNA ends 3 residues before the CDR3 does, and the rest of the CDR3 is filled in from the germline J gene. The V call is TRBV11-2, the J call TRBJ1-2; D gene ambiguous. Between the trimmed V and J ends, which lost 2 bases and 1 base, there was a span of 8 bases. Germline loops: CDR1 SGHAT, CDR2 FQNNGV. The CDR3 length is 14 residues. CDR3 DNA, as far as it was read: TGTGCCAGCAGCTTATCTTACAGTAACTATGGC. This translates into CASSLSYSNYG. The CDR3 in full is CASSLSYSNYGYTF.

To note about this clone: Read coverage stops 3 residues before the CDR3 terminus; the germline J gene supplies the remainder. The chain uses TRBV18 and TRBJ2-1, with D possibly being TRBD2 (5 bases). The V gene lost 6 bases and the J gene lost 5 bases, with 14 bases spanning the gap. CDR3 size: 14 residues. Germline CDR1 and CDR2: KGHSH and LQKENI. CDR3 DNA, as far as it was read: TGTGCCAGCTCTCCGAGGGTAGGAGACAATGAG. It translates to CASSPRVGDNE. The whole CDR3 protein is CASSPRVGDNEQFF.

Note on this clone: The read finishes 3 residues shy of the CDR3 end, and the germline J gene is used to complete it. The chain has TRBV19 and TRBJ1-1, with D possibly matching TRBD1 (5 bases). Trimming removed 6 bases at V and 7 bases at J, with 12 bases between. Germline CDR1 reads LNHDA; CDR2 reads SQIVND (reference sequence). This CDR3 region has 12 residues. The sequenced CDR3 bases are TGTGCCAGTAGAATCCCCGGGGGTGAA. Amino acids: CASRIPGGE. The full CDR3 sequence reads CASRIPGGEAFF.

As to this clone: The read terminates 3 residues before the CDR3 end, so the remaining end is supplied by the germline J gene. The rearrangement links TRBV7-9 to TRBJ1-1; 9 bases map to TRBD1. The CDR3 runs 15 residues. Germline V gene data show CDR1 as SEHNR and CDR2 as FQNEAQ (reference sequence). V shed 5 bases, J shed 3 bases, and the junction held 7 bases outside the gene matches. CDR3 bases read: TGTGCCAGCAGCAAACTGACAGGGGGGCACACTGAA. Translated: CASSKLTGGHTE. The full-length CDR3 reads as CASSKLTGGHTEAFF.

The CDR3 protein is CAWSAQGGTAFF. CDR3 DNA, as far as it was read: TGTGCCTGGAGTGCCCAAGGGGGAACG. This rearrangement joins TRBV30 to TRBJ1-1, with a tentative D call TRBD1 (6 bases). The read gets to within 3 residues of the CDR3 end, and the germline J gene fills in the rest. The CDR3 has 12 residues. Germline V gene data show CDR1 as GTSNPN and CDR2 as SVGIG (reference sequence).

Of note for this clone: The observed sequence ends 3 residues before the CDR3 terminus, with the missing tail filled in from the germline J gene. The rearrangement links TRBV20-1 to TRBJ2-1, with 8 bases lining up with TRBD2. The germline V gene encodes CDR1 DFQATT and CDR2 SNEGSKA (reference sequence). The CDR3 contains 17 residues. V lost 0 bases and J lost 5; bases outside the gene matches: 12. Incomplete CDR3 DNA: TGCAGTGCTAGAGAACGGACTAGCCCAAGATCTAACAATGAG. Its translation is CSARERTSPRSNNE. The full-length CDR3 reads as CSARERTSPRSNNEQFF.

With regard to this clone: The read ends 3 residues before the CDR3 terminus; that terminus is restored from the germline J gene. The chain joins TRBV13 to TRBJ2-2, with 9 bases lining up with TRBD2. The V gene's germline CDR1 is PRHDT and CDR2 FYEKMQ (reference sequence). V shed 0 bases, J shed 5 bases, and the junction held 10 bases outside the gene matches. This CDR3 region has 18 residues. The CDR3 bases that were read are TGTGCCAGCAGCTTAGGAGGAGCGGGGGGCCCGATAACCGGGGAG. Translating it yields CASSLGGAGGPITGE. The whole CDR3 sequence is CASSLGGAGGPITGELFF. The full variable domain, completed using reference TRBV13 and TRBJ2-2, is AAGVIQSPRHLIKEKRETATLKCYPIPRHDTVYWYQQGPGQDPQFLISFYEKMQSDKGSIPDRFSAQQFSDYHSELNMSSLELGDSALYFCASSLGGAGGPITGELFFGEGSRLTVL.

Points on this clone: From the germline J gene comes the end of the CDR3, since the read stops 3 residues before it. The chain employs TRBV20-1 and TRBJ1-1; TRBD1 matches 10 bases. CDR1 and CDR2 from the germline V gene are DFQATT and SNEGSKA (reference sequence). The V segment lost 6 bases and the J segment 6 bases; nucleotides outside the gene matches: 7. This CDR3 region has 13 residues. CDR3 DNA (partial): TGCAGTGCCTTGTTAGACAGGGGGCCTGAA. Amino acid sequence: CSALLDRGPE. The whole CDR3 is CSALLDRGPEAFF.

With regard to this clone: The read halts 3 residues ahead of the CDR3 end, with the missing end drawn from the germline J gene. This chain connects TRBV20-1 to TRBJ2-3; TRBD2 aligns across 8 bases. CDR3 size: 19 residues. Germline lookup yields CDR1 DFQATT and CDR2 SNEGSKA (reference sequence). With 0 bases clipped from V and 1 base from J, the junction kept 15 bases outside the gene matches. This CDR3 is CSARERTSKVRVRTDTQYF. The sequenced CDR3 bases are TGCAGTGCTAGAGAGCGGACTAGCAAAGTAAGGGTTCGCACAGATACG.

With respect to this clone: The CDR3 is cut off 3 residues early in the read; its end comes from the germline J gene. This chain links TRBV5-6 with TRBJ1-2, with TRBD1 as a possible D gene (5 bases). CDR3 length equals 11 residues. The germline V gene encodes CDR1 SGHDT and CDR2 YYEEEE. Trimming cost V 7 bases and J 4 bases, with 8 bases left between them. This chain's CDR3 is CASAQGYGYTF. Partial CDR3 DNA: TGTGCCAGCGCCCAGGGCTATGGC.

Comments on this clone: The sequence runs out 3 residues before the end of the CDR3; the remainder is reconstructed from the germline J gene. The V gene is TRBV11-2, the J gene TRBJ1-4; 11 bases fit TRBD1. This CDR3 has 15 residues. V lost 6 bases to trimming and J lost 7 bases; unmatched junction nucleotides: 7. CDR1 SGHAT and CDR2 FQNNGV come from the germline V gene. Here the CDR3 reads CASSPGQGAFEKLFF. The part of the CDR3 DNA that was read is TGTGCCAGCAGTCCTGGACAGGGGGCGTTTGAAAAA.

CDR3 DNA, as far as it was read: TGTGCCAGCTCACCAGGAATCGGGGGAGATTATGGC. It encodes CASSPGIGGDYG. The complete CDR3 sequence is CASSPGIGGDYGYTF. This sequence joins TRBV18 and TRBJ1-2; D possibly corresponds to TRBD1 (5 bases). The missing CDR3 end, 3 residues past where the read stops, is filled in from the germline J gene. The germline gives CDR1 KGHSH, CDR2 LQKENI. V was clipped by 2 bases and J by 5 bases, with 15 bases between them. The CDR3 contains 15 residues.

On this clone: The read ends 3 residues before the CDR3 terminus; that terminus is restored from the germline J gene. The chain combines TRBV18 with TRBJ1-3; no clear D. Germline V gives CDR1 KGHSH, CDR2 LQKENI. The CDR3 spans 16 residues. V was clipped by 3 bases and J by 0 bases, with 12 bases between them. CDR3 sequence reads: CASSPPGLSSGNTIYF. The sequenced part of the CDR3 DNA is TGTGCCAGCTCACCCCCAGGCTTAAGCTCTGGAAACACC.

In regard to this clone: The observed sequence ends 3 residues before the CDR3 terminus, with the missing tail filled in from the germline J gene. The chain links TRBV20-1 to TRBJ1-2; weak D call: TRBD1 (5 bases). This CDR3 spans 13 amino acids. CDR1 DFQATT and CDR2 SNEGSKA come from the germline V gene (reference sequence). Trimming cost V 2 bases and J 3 bases, with 10 bases left between them. CDR3 bases read: TGCAGTGCTAGAATACCCAGGGACTATGGC. Its translation: CSARIPRDYG. The CDR3 reads in full as CSARIPRDYGYTF.

Remarks on this clone: Sequencing ends 3 residues short of the CDR3 end; the germline J gene provides the rest. The J gene is TRBJ2-5, the V gene TRBV11-3, with 8 bases aligning to TRBD2. CDR3 length: 15 amino acids. Per germline, CDR1 SGHNT and CDR2 YENEEA. V lost 7 bases and J lost 5; bases outside the gene matches: 12. This CDR3 is CASNSRGTSRETQYF. CDR3 DNA (partial): TGTGCCAGCAACTCACGGGGGACTAGTAGGGAGACC. Full variable domain (rest looked up from reference TRBV11-3 and TRBJ2-5): EAGVVQSPRYKIIEKKQPVAFWCNPISGHNTLYWYLQNLGQGPELLIRYENEEAVDDSQLPKDRFSAERLKGVDSTLKIQPAELGDSAVYLCASNSRGTSRETQYFGPGTRLLVL.

To note about this clone: From the germline J gene comes the end of the CDR3, since the read stops 3 residues before it. The chain employs TRBV5-1 and TRBJ1-3; D is possibly TRBD1 (5 bases). Germline V gene sequence: CDR1 SGHRS, CDR2 YFSETQ. Between the trimmed V and J ends, which lost 3 bases and 4 bases, there was a span of 17 bases. This CDR3 is built from 16 residues. CDR3: CASSYSSDSVGNTIYF. Incomplete CDR3 DNA: TGCGCCAGCAGCTATTCCTCCGACAGTGTCGGAAACACC.

About this clone: The read terminates 3 residues before the CDR3 end, so the remaining end is supplied by the germline J gene. The chain couples TRBV19 to TRBJ1-5; D gene unclear. The CDR3 has 15 amino acids. Germline V gives CDR1 LNHDA, CDR2 SQIVND (reference sequence). V was cut by 5 bases and J by 0 bases, with 11 bases left in between. CDR3 bases read: TGTGCCAGTAGTTGGGCCACCCCTAGCAATCAGCCC. Translating gives CASSWATPSNQP. The full CDR3 protein is CASSWATPSNQPQHF.

Details on this clone: The CDR3 is cut off 3 residues early in the read; its end comes from the germline J gene. This sequence joins TRBV10-3 and TRBJ2-7; D is undetermined. The CDR3 has 11 residues. Germline CDR1 is ENHRY and CDR2 is SYGVKD. Trimming removed 6 bases from V and 1 base from J, with 4 bases in between. The CDR3 is CAISSSYEQYF. The sequenced part of the CDR3 DNA is TGTGCCATCAGCTCGTCCTACGAG.

As to this clone: The missing CDR3 end, 3 residues past where the read stops, is filled in from the germline J gene. V usage is TRBV7-6 and J usage is TRBJ2-5; 9 bases agree with TRBD2. Germline lookup yields CDR1 SGHVS and CDR2 FNYEAQ. The CDR3 has 17 amino acids. The V and J ends lost 7 bases and 2 bases, in that order; junction bases with no gene match: 14. CDR3 region: CASTLEVALAGQETQYF. Partial CDR3 DNA: TGTGCCAGCACCCTAGAGGTGGCGCTAGCGGGGCAAGAGACC. Using reference TRBV7-6 and TRBJ2-5 for the parts outside the CDR3, the full variable domain is GAGVSQSPRYKVTKRGQDVALRCDPISGHVSLYWYRQALGQGPEFLTYFNYEAQQDKSGLPNDRFSAERPEGSISTLTIQRTEQRDSAMYRCASTLEVALAGQETQYFGPGTRLLVL.

Of note for this clone: The read terminates 3 residues ahead of where the CDR3 ends, so the germline J gene completes it. The gene calls are TRBV2 and TRBJ2-3; TRBD1 matches at 9 bases. CDR1 and CDR2 (germline): SNHLY, FYNNEI. Germline trimming cut 6 bases from V and 4 bases from J; bases unmatched to any gene: 11. This CDR3 is 16 amino acids long. The covered CDR3 bases are TGTGCCAGCAGCGGCGGGACAGGGATTTTCCCAGATACG. This encodes CASSGGTGIFPDT. Given in full, the CDR3 is CASSGGTGIFPDTQYF. Looking up the rest from reference TRBV2 and TRBJ2-3 gives the full variable domain: EPEVTQTPSHQVTQMGQEVILRCVPISNHLYFYWYRQILGQKVEFLVSFYNNEISEKSEIFDDQFSVERPDGSNFTLKIRSTKLEDSAMYFCASSGGTGIFPDTQYFGPGTRLTVL.